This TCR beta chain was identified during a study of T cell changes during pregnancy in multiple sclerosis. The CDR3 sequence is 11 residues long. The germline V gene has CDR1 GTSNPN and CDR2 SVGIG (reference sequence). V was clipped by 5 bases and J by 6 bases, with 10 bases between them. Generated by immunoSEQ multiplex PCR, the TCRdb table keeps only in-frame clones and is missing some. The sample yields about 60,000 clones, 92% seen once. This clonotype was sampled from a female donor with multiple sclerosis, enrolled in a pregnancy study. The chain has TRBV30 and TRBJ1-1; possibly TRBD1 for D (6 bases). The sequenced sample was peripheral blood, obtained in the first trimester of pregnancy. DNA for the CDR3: TGTGCCTGGCAGGGGTTCGCTGAAGCTTTCTTT. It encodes CAWQGFAEAFF.